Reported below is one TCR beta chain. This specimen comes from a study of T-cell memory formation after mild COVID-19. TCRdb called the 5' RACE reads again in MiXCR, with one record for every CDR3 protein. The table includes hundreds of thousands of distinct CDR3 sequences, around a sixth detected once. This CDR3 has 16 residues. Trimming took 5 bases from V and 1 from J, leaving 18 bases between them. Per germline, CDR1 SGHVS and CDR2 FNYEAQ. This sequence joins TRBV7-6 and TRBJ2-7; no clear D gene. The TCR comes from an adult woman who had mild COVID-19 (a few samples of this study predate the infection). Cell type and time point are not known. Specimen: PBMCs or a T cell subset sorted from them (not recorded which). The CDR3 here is CASSHKSGESSYEQYF. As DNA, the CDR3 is TGTGCCAGCAGCCATAAGTCCGGCGAGAGTTCCTACGAGCAGTACTTC.